These 30 T cell receptor beta chains originate from one sample sequenced in a study of T cells in Graves' hyperthyroidism and ophthalmopathy. TCR beta CDR3 regions were amplified from RNA transcripts. First-round RT-PCR of the TCR CDR3 relied on the HTBI primer set. Using its own MiXCR run on the multiplex PCR reads, TCRdb lists one record per CDR3 protein. The sample yields hundreds of thousands of distinct CDR3 sequences, just over 45% seen once. Material: peripheral blood or thyroid tissue (not recorded which). These TCRs come from a woman aged 18-29 years with Graves' hyperthyroidism.

About this clonotype itself: This may stem from a read error, because a much larger clone lies one nucleotide away. The CDR3 sequence: CASSAGGGPYEQCF. The CDR3 bases are TGTGCCAGCAGCGCTGGGGGGGGGCCCTACGAGCAGTGCTTC. The chain uses TRBV25-1 and TRBJ2-7; tentatively, D is TRBD2 (7 bases). CDR3 length: 14 residues. Germline V gives CDR1 MGHDK, CDR2 SYGVNS.

The CDR3 loop is CASSLVGAPSGNTIYF. The CDR3 region has the DNA TGTGCCAGCAGCTTAGTGGGTGCTCCCTCTGGAAACACCATATATTTT. The rearrangement links TRBV7-9 to TRBJ1-3, with D uncertain. Trimming took off 1 base at V and 0 bases at J, with 10 bases between the two ends. The CDR3 totals 16 residues. Per germline, CDR1 SEHNR and CDR2 FQNEAQ (reference sequence).

This sequence joins TRBV20-1 and TRBJ2-7, with D tentatively TRBD1 or TRBD2 (5 bases each). From germline, CDR1 is DFQATT and CDR2 SNEGSKA (reference sequence). Trimming left V 4 bases short and J 3 bases short, with 16 bases between. The CDR3 is 14 residues long. This CDR3 is CSATEGQVIYEQYF. The CDR3 DNA reads TGCAGTGCTACAGAGGGGCAGGTGATCTACGAGCAGTACTTC.

The chain is built from TRBV25-1 and TRBJ1-1, with 9 bases matching TRBD1. J lost 4 bases, V lost 4 bases, and 7 bases had no gene match. CDR1 is MGHDK, CDR2 SYGVNS, per germline. CDR3 length: 15 residues. The CDR3 reads CASSAADRGGTEAFF. CDR3 sequence (DNA): TGTGCCAGCAGTGCCGCGGACAGGGGAGGCACTGAAGCTTTCTTT.

Comments on this clonotype: At one boundary the junction diverges from the germline segment, which might be a read error. The chain is built from TRBV7-6 and TRBJ2-3; D is possibly TRBD1 or TRBD2 (6 bases each). This CDR3 comprises 13 residues. Per germline, CDR1 SGHVS and CDR2 FNYEAQ. This chain's CDR3 is CASSLLATGTQYF. The CDR3 nucleotides read TGTGCCAGCAGCCTGCTAGCGACAGGTACGCAGTATTTT. Full variable domain (remainder filled in from reference TRBV7-6 and TRBJ2-3): GAGVSQSPRYKVTKRGQDVALRCDPISGHVSLYWYRQALGQGPEFLTYFNYEAQQDKSGLPNDRFSAERPEGSISTLTIQRTEQRDSAMYRCASSLLATGTQYFGPGTRLTVL.

This chain uses TRBV5-4 with TRBJ1-3; D remains ambiguous. Trimming stripped 7 bases from V and 1 base from J, with 12 bases between. This CDR3 has 14 residues. Germline CDR1 reads SGHNT; CDR2 reads YYREEE (reference sequence). The CDR3, as DNA: TGTGCCAGCGCCACAGAGCGGTCTGGAAACACCATATATTTT. Its protein is CASATERSGNTIYF.

Judged by abundance, this clonotype is medium-sized (0.01 to 0.1%). The genes are TRBV12-3 or TRBV12-4 and TRBJ1-3; D uncertain. V lost 6 bases, J lost 0 bases, and 3 bases lay in between. The CDR3 covers 12 residues. The CDR3 loop is CASSNSGNTIYF. Here the CDR3 DNA reads TGTGCCAGCAGCAACTCTGGAAACACCATATATTTT.

This sequence joins TRBV2 and TRBJ1-4; 7 bases are shared with TRBD1. The germline V gene encodes CDR1 SNHLY and CDR2 FYNNEI. This CDR3 is 16 amino acids long. J lost 6 bases, V lost 6 bases, and 13 bases had no gene match. The DNA for the CDR3 is TGTGCCAGCAGCTTGGATCAGGGACAGAGCCATGAAAAACTGTTTTTT. Residues: CASSLDQGQSHEKLFF.

The V and J genes are TRBV20-1 and TRBJ1-2; 10 bases agree with TRBD1. CDR1 is DFQATT and CDR2 is SNEGSKA in the germline V gene (reference sequence). This CDR3 region has 15 residues. Trimming cost V 3 bases and J 6 bases; bases outside gene matches: 10. CDR3 loop: CSARGWDRGSDGYTF. The CDR3 DNA reads TGCAGTGCTAGGGGCTGGGACAGGGGTAGCGATGGCTACACCTTC.

A note on this clonotype: The CDR3 carries no conserved terminal phenylalanine or tryptophan, so it likely arises from a read error. The CDR3 DNA reads as TGTGCCAGCAGCCTGGGACGGAGGGAAAAACTGTTTCTT. Translating gives CASSLGRREKLFL. The chain carries TRBV2 and TRBJ1-4; perhaps TRBD1 as D (5 bases). Germline V CDR1 and CDR2: SNHLY, FYNNEI. This CDR3 is 13 amino acids long. V was cut by 6 bases and J by 8 bases, with 13 bases left in between.

The chain uses TRBV29-1 and TRBJ1-2; 9 bases are a match to TRBD1. The CDR3 has 13 residues. CDR1 and CDR2 (germline): SQVTM, ANQGSEA. J was trimmed by 6 bases and V by 6 bases; bases with no gene match: 8. As DNA, the CDR3 is TGCAGCGTGGCGGGACAGGGTCGCGATGGCTACACCTTC. This codes for CSVAGQGRDGYTF. The entire variable domain, with the rest obtained from reference TRBV29-1 and TRBJ1-2, is as follows: SAVISQKPSRDICQRGTSLTIQCQVDSQVTMMFWYRQQPGQSLTLIATANQGSEATYESGFVIDKFPISRPNLTFSTLTVSNMSPEDSSIYLCSVAGQGRDGYTFGSGTRLTVV.

Only a few counts were recorded for this clonotype. The chain carries TRBV20-1 and TRBJ1-6, with 10 bases aligning to TRBD1. The CDR3 length is 14 residues. V lost 6 bases, J lost 6 bases, and 5 bases stayed unmatched. Per germline, CDR1 DFQATT and CDR2 SNEGSKA (reference sequence). CDR3: CSAARDRGNSPLHF. The CDR3 coding sequence is TGCAGTGCGGCTCGGGACAGGGGTAATTCACCCCTCCACTTT.

This rearrangement joins TRBV29-1 to TRBJ1-4, with D unclear. Germline V gene sequence: CDR1 SQVTM, CDR2 ANQGSEA. V lost 2 bases to trimming and J lost 5 bases, with 15 bases between them. CDR3 length: 15 residues. This CDR3 reads CSVELPAGENEKLFF. In DNA form, the CDR3 reads TGCAGCGTTGAATTACCGGCGGGAGAGAATGAAAAACTGTTTTTT.

V gene TRBV2 combines with J gene TRBJ1-5; D uncertain. The CDR3 covers 13 residues. Trimming pared 9 bases from V and 3 bases from J, leaving 12 bases between. Germline CDR1 SNHLY, CDR2 FYNNEI. CDR3 residues: CASPGTYNQPQHF. The CDR3 nucleotides are TGTGCCAGTCCAGGAACCTACAATCAGCCCCAGCATTTT.

This clonotype was counted only a few times. The V and J genes are TRBV20-1 and TRBJ2-5; D possibly corresponds to TRBD2 (5 bases). The CDR3 contains 14 residues. Trimming left V 1 base short and J 4 bases short, with 13 bases between. Germline values: CDR1 DFQATT, CDR2 SNEGSKA (reference sequence). The chain's CDR3 is CSARVDGRGETQYF. The CDR3 bases are TGCAGTGCTAGAGTGGATGGGAGAGGAGAGACCCAGTACTTC.

The chain combines TRBV20-1 with TRBJ1-4; weak D call: TRBD1 (5 bases). CDR3 size: 14 residues. Germline values: CDR1 DFQATT, CDR2 SNEGSKA (reference sequence). V lost 4 bases, J lost 8 bases, and 17 bases lay in between. In DNA, the CDR3 is TGCAGTGCTAAGGACACGCTCGTAGAAGAAAAACTGTTTTTT. This translates into CSAKDTLVEEKLFF.

With respect to this clonotype: One end of the junction varies from germline; a read error may be responsible. The chain is built from TRBV5-1 and TRBJ2-2; 7 bases map to TRBD1. Germline-derived CDR1 and CDR2 are SGHRS and YFSETQ. The CDR3 is made up of 16 amino acids. CDR3 in amino acids: CASSSLQGPNTGELFF. The CDR3 region has the DNA TGTGCCAGCAGCTCACTACAGGGGCCGAACACCGGGGAGCTGTTTTTT. Variable domain in full (rest from reference TRBV5-1 and TRBJ2-2): KAGVTQTPRYLIKTRGQQVTLSCSPISGHRSVSWYQQTPGQGLQFLFEYFSETQRNKGNFPGRFSGRQFSNSRSEMNVSTLELGDSALYLCASSSLQGPNTGELFFGEGSRLTVL.

The gene calls are TRBV7-8 and TRBJ1-2; D is possibly TRBD1 (6 bases). Trimming removed 6 bases from V and 3 bases from J, with 17 bases in between. The CDR3 spans 15 residues. The germline CDR1 and CDR2 sequences are SGHVS and FQNEAQ. The CDR3 here is CASSPQGLGYYGYTF. The CDR3 DNA reads TGTGCCAGCAGTCCACAGGGTTTAGGGTACTATGGCTACACCTTC.

The rearrangement uses TRBV7-6 and TRBJ2-7, with D tentatively TRBD1 (6 bases). Germline V gene lookup returns CDR1 SGHVS and CDR2 FNYEAQ. The CDR3 has 12 residues. V was clipped by 6 bases and J by 5 bases, with 11 bases between them. The CDR3 loop is CASRQGFDEQYF. The DNA of the CDR3 is TGTGCCAGCAGACAGGGCTTTGACGAGCAGTACTTC.

V gene TRBV12-3 or TRBV12-4 combines with J gene TRBJ1-2; possibly TRBD1 for D (6 bases). The CDR3 is 16 residues long. Trimming shortened V by 4 bases and J by 4 bases, and 19 bases separated the two germline ends. CDR3 loop: CASSSLGNRETYGYTF. CDR3 DNA: TGTGCCAGCAGTTCTTTGGGAAACAGGGAGACCTATGGCTACACCTTC.

For this clonotype: It may be a read error: a sequence one base away is much more abundant. V usage is TRBV7-4 and J usage is TRBJ1-5; D is unclear. The ends were cut back, 1 base at V and 7 bases at J, with 5 bases in the middle. The CDR3 consists of 12 residues. Germline V gene sequence: CDR1 SGHVT, CDR2 SQSDAQ. The chain's CDR3 is CASSLGTQPQHF. In DNA form, the CDR3 reads TGTGCCAGCAGCTTAGGGACCCAGCCCCAGCATTTT.

This chain joins TRBV2 and TRBJ1-2, with 10 positions matching TRBD1. In germline, CDR1 is SNHLY, CDR2 FYNNEI. Losses at the gene ends were 5 bases for V and 7 bases for J; bases not matched to a gene: 7. The CDR3 is 14 residues long. CDR3 protein: CASSFRTGGSGYTF. DNA of the CDR3: TGTGCCAGCAGTTTTCGGACAGGGGGTTCTGGCTACACCTTC.

The chain recombines TRBV7-9 with TRBJ1-2, with 11 bases matching TRBD1. J gave up 5 bases and V 6 bases, and 8 bases lay outside the gene matches. The CDR3 runs 15 residues. CDR1 is SEHNR, CDR2 FQNEAQ, per germline (reference sequence). CDR3 in amino acids: CASREAGTGGYGYTF. The CDR3 bases are TGTGCCAGCAGGGAAGCTGGGACAGGGGGGTATGGCTACACCTTC.

This clonotype was counted at least ten times. At one end, the junction sequence differs from germline, possibly due to a read error. The rearrangement uses TRBV7-7 and TRBJ1-1; D is ambiguous. Germline CDR1 reads SSHAT; CDR2 reads FNYEAQ (reference sequence). The CDR3 covers 13 residues. The CDR3 DNA sequence: TGTGCTAGCAGCTTAAGTGATACCACTGAAGCTTTCTTT. Its translation: CASSLSDTTEAFF.

As to this clonotype: Compared with germline, one end of the junction differs, possibly owing to a read error. The rearrangement uses TRBV12-3 or TRBV12-4 and TRBJ2-2, with a tentative D call TRBD2 (5 bases). The CDR3 totals 12 residues. CDR3 protein: CASSFDPGELLF. CDR3 DNA: TGTGCCAGCAGTTTCGATCCCGGGGAGCTGCTTTTT.

The rearrangement uses TRBV7-9 and TRBJ1-5; D is perhaps TRBD1 (5 bases). Germline V gene sequence: CDR1 SEHNR, CDR2 FQNEAQ (reference sequence). CDR3 length: 15 amino acids. The V gene lost 5 bases and the J gene lost 1 base, with 12 bases spanning the gap. For the CDR3, the DNA is TGTGCCAGCAGCGCGGTGGGGGGAAGCAATCAGCCCCAGCATTTT. This gives the protein CASSAVGGSNQPQHF.

The rearrangement uses TRBV24-1 and TRBJ2-7, with D maybe TRBD1 (5 bases). Germline-derived CDR1 and CDR2 are KGHDR and SFDVKD. V lost 7 bases, J lost 9 bases, and 24 bases lay in between. The CDR3 is 15 residues long. Here the CDR3 reads CATSSSMGRTDTQYF. CDR3 DNA: TGTGCCACCAGCTCTTCGATGGGGCGTACAGATACGCAGTACTTC.

Regarding this clonotype: Lacking the conserved final phenylalanine or tryptophan, this CDR3 likely reflects a read error. The J gene is TRBJ2-7, the V gene TRBV5-4; 7 nucleotides match TRBD2. This CDR3 contains 15 residues. The germline CDR1 and CDR2 sequences are SGHNT and YYREEE (reference sequence). V gave up 0 bases and J gave up 2 bases; unmatched junction bases: 5. The CDR3 coding sequence is TGTGCCAGCAGCTTGGTCTCGGGACTACCCTACGAGCAGTACTCC. This sequence encodes CASSLVSGLPYEQYS.

This clonotype was observed a few times. The chain links TRBV6-5 to TRBJ2-5; D gene ambiguous. The germline V gene encodes CDR1 MNHEY and CDR2 SVGAGI. This CDR3 has 16 residues. The ends were cut back, 0 bases at V and 0 bases at J, with 11 bases in the middle. CDR3 bases: TGTGCCAGCAGTTACTCCGCCCCAGTGTACCAAGAGACCCAGTACTTC. It specifies CASSYSAPVYQETQYF.

The CDR3 nucleotides read TGTGCCAGCAGCGGTGATTGGCTAGCGGGAGTTACCGGGGAGCTGTTTTTT. This codes for CASSGDWLAGVTGELFF. V is TRBV2 and J is TRBJ2-2; 10 bases fit TRBD2. Germline V gene lookup returns CDR1 SNHLY and CDR2 FYNNEI. The CDR3 extends over 17 amino acids. V was clipped by 6 bases and J by 5 bases; unmatched bases: 12.